What follows is one T cell receptor beta chain and its context. This specimen comes from a study of blood T cell repertoires in COVID-19. For the study at large: Some COVID-19 samples were acute and others convalescent; all came from the United States, Italy and Spain.

Method: immunoSEQ multiplex PCR; TCRdb's copy keeps in-frame clones and lacks some. The table shows roughly 230,000 clones, with approximately 84% occurring only once. The CDR3 runs 14 residues. V lost 8 bases and J lost 4; bases outside the gene matches: 12. From germline, CDR1 is SQVTM and CDR2 ANQGSEA. This TCR derives from a man between 50 and 59 years old who had recovered from COVID-19. The gene calls are TRBV29-1 and TRBJ2-5; 8 bases are a match to TRBD2. Sequencing input: PBMCs or T cells enriched from blood (not recorded which). The CDR3 loop reads CSTRGAAGAETQYF. CDR3 sequence (DNA): TGCAGCACCCGGGGGGCAGCGGGGGCAGAGACCCAGTACTTC.